This TCR beta chain was sequenced in a study of cytomegalovirus exposure and HLA in healthy donors. The donors were part of the validation cohort of 95 to 150 subjects. That cohort was separate from the first cohort, which comprised under 700 subjects. This CDR3 has 16 residues. Trimming cost V 3 bases and J 4 bases; bases outside gene matches: 11. CDR1 is SQVTM and CDR2 is ANQGSEA in the germline V gene. Regarding the study as a whole: Cytomegalovirus association was listed for roughly 160 TCR beta chains. According to a later analysis, TCR clusters from the first cohort tended to co-occur in the 120 or so validation repertoires. In vitro testing confirmed a few CMV-associated chains as specific for CMV antigens.

Notes on this clone: The antigen is unknown.

Libraries were prepared by immunoSEQ multiplex PCR; TCRdb keeps only in-frame clonotypes and omits some of them. This repertoire shows tens of thousands of clones, around 97% found once; its top ten account for 1.5% to 2%. Sequences were obtained from PBMCs. The rearrangement uses TRBV29-1 and TRBJ1-2; 10 bases are shared with TRBD1. The receptor's source is a young woman in good health and CMV-seropositive. CDR3 nucleotides: TGCAGCGTTGAGATTTTTGGACAGGGGGGCGTCTATGGCTACACCTTC. Encoded protein: CSVEIFGQGGVYGYTF.